The text below deals with one T cell receptor beta chain. These data originate in a study of blood T cell repertoires in COVID-19. Sequencing used immunoSEQ multiplex PCR; TCRdb keeps in-frame clones, though not all of them. Of 200,000 to 250,000 clones detected, about nine tenths appear once; the ten largest clones hold less than 3%. The germline CDR1 and CDR2 sequences are LNHDA and SQIVND (reference sequence). The CDR3 contains 16 residues. V shed 9 bases and J 2 bases; nucleotides not matched to a gene: 13. The TCR comes from a woman in her fifties or sixties with acute or convalescent COVID-19. What was sequenced was peripheral blood. The V and J genes are TRBV19 and TRBJ2-5, with 9 positions matching TRBD2. Here the CDR3 DNA reads TGTGCCAGCCAAAGGGGGCTAGCGGGGCCACAAGAGACCCAGTACTTC. It specifies CASQRGLAGPQETQYF.